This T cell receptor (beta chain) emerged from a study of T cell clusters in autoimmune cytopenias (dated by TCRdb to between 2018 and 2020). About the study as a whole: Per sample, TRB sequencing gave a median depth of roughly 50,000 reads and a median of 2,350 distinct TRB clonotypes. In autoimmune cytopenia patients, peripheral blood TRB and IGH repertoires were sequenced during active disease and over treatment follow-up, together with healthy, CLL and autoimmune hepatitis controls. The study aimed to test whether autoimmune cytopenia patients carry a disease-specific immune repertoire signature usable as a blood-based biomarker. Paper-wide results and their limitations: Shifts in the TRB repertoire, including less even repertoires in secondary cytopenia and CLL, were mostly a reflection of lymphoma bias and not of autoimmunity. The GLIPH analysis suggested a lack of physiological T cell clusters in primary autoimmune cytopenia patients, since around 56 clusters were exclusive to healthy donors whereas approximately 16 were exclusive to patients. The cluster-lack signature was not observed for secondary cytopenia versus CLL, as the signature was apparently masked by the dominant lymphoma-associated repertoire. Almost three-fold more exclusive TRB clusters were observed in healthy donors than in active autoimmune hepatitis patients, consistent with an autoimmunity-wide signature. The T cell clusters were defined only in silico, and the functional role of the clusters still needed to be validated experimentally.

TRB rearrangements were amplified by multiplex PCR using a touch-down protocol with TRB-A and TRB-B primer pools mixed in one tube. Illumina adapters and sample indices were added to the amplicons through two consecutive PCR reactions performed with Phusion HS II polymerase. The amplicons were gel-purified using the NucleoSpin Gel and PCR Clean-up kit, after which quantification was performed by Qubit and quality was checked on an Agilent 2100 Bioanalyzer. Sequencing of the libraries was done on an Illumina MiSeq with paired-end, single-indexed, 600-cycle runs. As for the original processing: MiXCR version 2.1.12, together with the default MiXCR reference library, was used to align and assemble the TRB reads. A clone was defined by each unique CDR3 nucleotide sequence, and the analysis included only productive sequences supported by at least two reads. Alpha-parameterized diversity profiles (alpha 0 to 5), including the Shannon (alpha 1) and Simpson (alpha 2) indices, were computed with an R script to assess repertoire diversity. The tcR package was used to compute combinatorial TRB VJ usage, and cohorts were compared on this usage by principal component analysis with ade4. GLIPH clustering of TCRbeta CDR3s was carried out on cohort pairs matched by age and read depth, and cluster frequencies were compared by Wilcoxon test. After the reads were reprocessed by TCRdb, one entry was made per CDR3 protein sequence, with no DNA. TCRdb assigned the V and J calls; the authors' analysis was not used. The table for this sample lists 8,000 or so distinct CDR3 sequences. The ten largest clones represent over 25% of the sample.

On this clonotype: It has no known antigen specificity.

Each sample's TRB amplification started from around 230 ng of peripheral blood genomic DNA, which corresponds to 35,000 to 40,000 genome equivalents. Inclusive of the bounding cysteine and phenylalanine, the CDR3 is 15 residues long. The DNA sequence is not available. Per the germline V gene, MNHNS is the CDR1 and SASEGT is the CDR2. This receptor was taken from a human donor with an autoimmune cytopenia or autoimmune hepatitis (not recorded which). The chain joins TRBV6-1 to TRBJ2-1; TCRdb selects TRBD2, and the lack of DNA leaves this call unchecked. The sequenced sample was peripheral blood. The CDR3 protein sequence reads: CASSVGTSGINEQFF.